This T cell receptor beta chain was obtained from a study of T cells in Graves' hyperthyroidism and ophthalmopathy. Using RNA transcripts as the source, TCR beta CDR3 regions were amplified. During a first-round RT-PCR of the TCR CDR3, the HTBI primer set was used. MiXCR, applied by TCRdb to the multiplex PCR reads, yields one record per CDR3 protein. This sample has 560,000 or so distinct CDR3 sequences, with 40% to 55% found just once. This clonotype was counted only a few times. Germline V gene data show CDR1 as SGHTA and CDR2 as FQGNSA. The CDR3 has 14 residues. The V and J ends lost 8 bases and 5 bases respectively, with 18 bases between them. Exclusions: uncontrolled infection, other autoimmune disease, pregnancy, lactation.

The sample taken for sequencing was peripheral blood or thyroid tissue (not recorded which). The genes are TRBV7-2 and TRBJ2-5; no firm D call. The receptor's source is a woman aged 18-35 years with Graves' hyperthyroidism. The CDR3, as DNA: TGTGCCAGCTCACCAATCCCGAGTTGGGAGACCCAGTACTTC. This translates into CASSPIPSWETQYF.